This T cell receptor beta chain was sequenced during a study of T-cell reconstitution after alpha-beta-depleted transplantation in children. Germline CDR1 DFQATT, CDR2 SNEGSKA (reference sequence). The CDR3 is 16 residues long. V lost 6 bases, J lost 0 bases, and 15 bases lay in between. A library of TCRbeta sequences, prepared with unique molecular identifiers, was generated. MiXCR, applied by TCRdb to the PCR reads, yields one record per CDR3 protein. The table lists about 370,000 distinct CDR3 sequences, roughly 22% of them singletons. This clonotype was detected a few times. This sequence originates from a human donor who donated a stem cell graft to a child with acute myeloid leukemia. Specimen: PBMCs from the stem cell graft donor, collected from the stem cell graft. This chain joins TRBV20-1 and TRBJ2-6; weak D call: TRBD2 (6 bases). The CDR3 nucleotides read TGCAGTGCGTCCGCGGGATCTATCTCTGGGGCCAACGTCCTGACTTTC. As protein: CSASAGSISGANVLTF.